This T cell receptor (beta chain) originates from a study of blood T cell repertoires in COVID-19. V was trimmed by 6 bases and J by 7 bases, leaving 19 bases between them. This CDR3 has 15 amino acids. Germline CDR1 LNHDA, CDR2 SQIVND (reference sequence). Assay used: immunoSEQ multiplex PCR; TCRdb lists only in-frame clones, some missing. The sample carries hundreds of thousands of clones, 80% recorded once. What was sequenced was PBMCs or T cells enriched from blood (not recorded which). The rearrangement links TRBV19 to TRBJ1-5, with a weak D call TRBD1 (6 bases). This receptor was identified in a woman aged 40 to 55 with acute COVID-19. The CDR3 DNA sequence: TGTGCCAGTAGCCTCCAGGGGTGGGCGCAACAGCCCCAGCATTTT. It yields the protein CASSLQGWAQQPQHF.